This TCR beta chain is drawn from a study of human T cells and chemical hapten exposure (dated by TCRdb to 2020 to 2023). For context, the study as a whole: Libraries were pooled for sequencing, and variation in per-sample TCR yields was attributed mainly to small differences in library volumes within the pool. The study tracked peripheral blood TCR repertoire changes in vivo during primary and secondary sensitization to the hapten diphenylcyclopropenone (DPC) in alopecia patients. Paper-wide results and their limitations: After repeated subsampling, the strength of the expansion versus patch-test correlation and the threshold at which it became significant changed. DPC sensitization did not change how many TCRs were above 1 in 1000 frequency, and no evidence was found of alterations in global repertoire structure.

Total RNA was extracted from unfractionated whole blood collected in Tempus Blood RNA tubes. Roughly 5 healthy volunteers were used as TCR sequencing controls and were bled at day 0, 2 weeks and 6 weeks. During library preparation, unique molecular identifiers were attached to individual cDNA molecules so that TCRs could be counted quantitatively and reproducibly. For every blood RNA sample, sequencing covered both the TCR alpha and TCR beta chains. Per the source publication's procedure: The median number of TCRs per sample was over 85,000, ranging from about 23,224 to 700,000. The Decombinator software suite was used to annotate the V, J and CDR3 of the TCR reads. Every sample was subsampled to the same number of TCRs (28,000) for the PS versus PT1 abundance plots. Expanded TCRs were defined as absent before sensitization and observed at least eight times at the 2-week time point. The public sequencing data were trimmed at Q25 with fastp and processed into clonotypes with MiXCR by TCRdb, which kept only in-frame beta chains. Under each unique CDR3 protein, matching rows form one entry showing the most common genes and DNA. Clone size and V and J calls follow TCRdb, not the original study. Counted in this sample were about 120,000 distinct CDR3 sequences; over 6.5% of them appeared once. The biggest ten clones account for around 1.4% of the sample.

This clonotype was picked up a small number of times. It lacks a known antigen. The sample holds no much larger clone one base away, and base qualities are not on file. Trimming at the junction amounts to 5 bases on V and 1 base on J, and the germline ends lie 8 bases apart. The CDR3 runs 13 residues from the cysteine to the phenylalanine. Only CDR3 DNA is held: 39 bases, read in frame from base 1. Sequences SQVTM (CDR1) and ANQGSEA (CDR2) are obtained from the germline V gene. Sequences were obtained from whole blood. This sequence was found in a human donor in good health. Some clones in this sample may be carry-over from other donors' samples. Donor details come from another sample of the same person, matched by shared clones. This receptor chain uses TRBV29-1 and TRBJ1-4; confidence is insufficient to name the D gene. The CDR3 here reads CSVTSLTNEKLFF. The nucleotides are TGCAGCGTTACCAGCCTAACTAATGAAAAACTGTTTTTT.